This is a list of T cell receptor beta chains from one sample in a study of graft-versus-host responses after intestinal transplantation. These receptors lack a known antigen. Clones were sequenced by immunoSEQ multiplex PCR, and TCRdb holds only the in-frame ones, with some missing. This sample has some 110,000 clones, with roughly 87% found just once. This material consisted of unstimulated CD4+ T cells sorted from spleen or lymph node cells, taken before intestinal transplant. The receptors were sampled from a human donor who received an intestinal transplant. The CDR3 runs from the conserved cysteine through the conserved F or W. A D gene is named only where the DNA matches it firmly. Part of the rows lack a size; the others show once, few, many or a class for expanded clones.

CDR3	DNA	V	size	J	D
CASKSGRGLGYDYGYTF	TGTGCCAGCAAGAGCGGCAGGGGGCTCGGTTATGACTATGGCTACACCTTC	TRBV2	.	TRBJ1-2	TRBD1
CASSLASAWDEQYF	TGCGCCAGCAGCTTGGCGTCAGCCTGGGACGAGCAGTACTTC	TRBV5-1	.	TRBJ2-7	.
CASSLETKQYF	TGTGCCAGCAGCTTAGAAACGAAACAGTACTTC	TRBV7-9	once	TRBJ2-4	.
CASSLHLAGELFF	TGCGCCAGCAGCTTGCACCTAGCCGGGGAGCTGTTTTTT	TRBV5-1	.	TRBJ2-2	.
CASSLAWSYNEQFF	TGTGCCAGCAGCTTAGCATGGTCCTACAATGAGCAGTTCTTC	TRBV11-2	.	TRBJ2-1	.
CASSPPGQGARPQHF	TGTGCCAGCTCACCACCTGGGCAGGGGGCGCGGCCCCAGCATTTT	TRBV18	.	TRBJ1-5	TRBD1
CASSLLAGTYEQYF	TGTGCCAGCAGTTTATTAGCGGGGACCTACGAGCAGTACTTC	TRBV6-5	.	TRBJ2-7	TRBD2
CASSQDLMKGLSYNEQFF	TGTGCCAGCAGCCAAGATCTCATGAAGGGACTCTCCTACAATGAGCAGTTCTTC	TRBV4-2	.	TRBJ2-1	.
CASRPPYGDTQYF	TGTGCCAGCCGACCCCCCTATGGGGATACGCAGTATTTT	TRBV28	.	TRBJ2-3	.
CASSLAGSAAYEQYF	TGTGCCAGCAGCTTAGCGGGCTCCGCGGCCTACGAGCAGTACTTC	TRBV7-9	.	TRBJ2-7	.
CASSEFGSHTEAFF	TGTGCCAGCAGTGAATTTGGCAGCCACACTGAAGCTTTCTTT	TRBV2	.	TRBJ1-1	.
CASRDSYDEQFF	TGCGCCAGCAGAGACTCATATGATGAGCAGTTCTTC	TRBV5-1	few	TRBJ2-1	.
CASSLALPDNSPLHF	TGTGCCAGCAGTCTGGCGCTCCCCGATAATTCACCCCTCCACTTT	TRBV6-5	few	TRBJ1-6	.
CASSHGLAVYEQYF	TGTGCCAGCAGTCATGGACTAGCGGTATACGAGCAGTACTTC	TRBV6-6	.	TRBJ2-7	TRBD2
CASKEGPLLDTEAFF	TGCGCCAGCAAGGAGGGGCCTCTTCTGGACACTGAAGCTTTCTTT	TRBV5-1	.	TRBJ1-1	.
CASSRNRIPNEKLFF	TGTGCCAGCAGCCGTAACAGAATTCCTAATGAAAAACTGTTTTTT	TRBV6-5	.	TRBJ1-4	.
CASMQRDRTYEQYF	TGTGCCAGCATGCAGCGGGACAGGACCTACGAGCAGTACTTC	TRBV6-1	once	TRBJ2-7	.
CASSYHSGGTVNEQFF	TGTGCCAGCAGCTACCACAGTGGGGGAACAGTAAATGAGCAGTTCTTC	TRBV9	.	TRBJ2-1	.
CASSDGTSGFNEQFF	TGTGCCAGCAGCGATGGGACTAGCGGCTTCAATGAGCAGTTCTTC	TRBV6-5	.	TRBJ2-1	TRBD2
CASSYRRNTEAFF	TGTGCCAGCAGTTACCGCCGGAACACTGAAGCTTTCTTT	TRBV27	.	TRBJ1-1	.
CASSATRDTQYF	TGCGCCAGCAGCGCAACTAGAGATACGCAGTATTTT	TRBV5-1	.	TRBJ2-3	.
CASSLAFSYNEQFF	TGCGCCAGCAGCTTGGCTTTCAGCTACAATGAGCAGTTCTTC	TRBV5-1	.	TRBJ2-1	.
CATSRVNLAGVINEQFF	TGTGCCACCAGCAGAGTAAACCTAGCGGGAGTAATCAATGAGCAGTTCTTC	TRBV15	.	TRBJ2-1	TRBD2
CASSLVSGGTDTQYF	TGCGCCAGCAGCTTGGTTAGCGGGGGCACAGATACGCAGTATTTT	TRBV5-1	.	TRBJ2-3	TRBD2
CASSFAGLKETQYF	TGTGCCAGCAGCTTTGCGGGTTTAAAAGAGACCCAGTACTTC	TRBV12-1	once	TRBJ2-5	.
CATDGQGAAGGKGYEQYF	TGTGCCACTGACGGGCAGGGTGCTGCGGGAGGGAAAGGTTACGAGCAGTACTTC	TRBV28	.	TRBJ2-7	TRBD2
CASSPGLASGELFF	TGCGCCAGCAGCCCGGGACTAGCATCCGGGGAGCTGTTTTTT	TRBV5-1	once	TRBJ2-2	TRBD2
CASSWRGGTAELFF	TGTGCCAGCAGCTGGCGGGGCGGCACCGCGGAGCTGTTTTTT	TRBV11-2	few	TRBJ2-2	.
CASRLRQVAPGNQPQHF	TGTGCCAGCAGGCTAAGACAGGTAGCCCCTGGAAATCAGCCCCAGCATTTT	TRBV2	.	TRBJ1-5	.
CASSEGLAGHEQFF	TGTGCCAGCAGTGAAGGGCTAGCGGGACATGAGCAGTTCTTC	TRBV2	once	TRBJ2-1	TRBD2
CASSFLMLDNGYLETQYF	TGCGCCAGCAGCTTTCTTATGCTGGACAACGGGTACCTAGAGACCCAGTACTTC	TRBV5-1	once	TRBJ2-5	.
CASSGTSGAYEQFF	TGCGCCAGCAGCGGGACTAGCGGGGCCTATGAGCAGTTCTTC	TRBV10-1	.	TRBJ2-1	TRBD2
CASSSQGRYPPLHF	TGTGCCAGCAGCTCCCAGGGAAGGTATCCACCCCTCCACTTT	TRBV13	once	TRBJ1-6	.
CAISESGAGAYEQYF	TGTGCCATCAGTGAGTCCGGGGCGGGCGCTTACGAGCAGTACTTC	TRBV10-3	.	TRBJ2-7	.
CASSRDRTDTQYF	TGTGCCAGCAGCCGGGACCGCACAGATACGCAGTATTTT	TRBV11-3	few	TRBJ2-3	.
CASSLIQGNTEAFF	TGTGCCAGCAGTTTAATACAGGGGAACACTGAAGCTTTCTTT	TRBV27	.	TRBJ1-1	.
CASSDVRLGVDEQFF	TGTGCCAGCAGTGACGTCAGACTAGGGGTAGATGAGCAGTTCTTC	TRBV6-1	.	TRBJ2-1	.
CASSISGGPYEQYF	TGTGCCAGTAGTATTAGCGGGGGCCCCTACGAGCAGTACTTC	TRBV19	.	TRBJ2-7	TRBD2
CASSIPYEQYF	TGTGCCAGCAGTATCCCCTACGAGCAGTACTTC	TRBV28	.	TRBJ2-7	.
CASSVAPGLDTGELFF	TGTGCCAGCAGCGTAGCCCCAGGGCTCGACACCGGGGAGCTGTTTTTT	TRBV9	.	TRBJ2-2	.
CASSDRGNTEAFF	TGTGCCAGCAGTGACAGAGGGAACACTGAAGCTTTCTTT	TRBV25-1	.	TRBJ1-1	.
CASSQQGNTIYF	TGTGCCAGCAGTCAACAGGGAAACACCATATATTTT	TRBV2	few	TRBJ1-3	.